This TCR beta chain came from a study of shared clonotypes between healthy human individuals. Comment on this clone: The antigen is not known.

From germline, CDR1 is SGHTA and CDR2 FQGNSA. This CDR3 has 17 amino acids. The V end lost 1 base, the J end lost 0 bases, and 10 bases lay between the germline ends. Original processing methods: With immunoSEQ giving junction-only sequences and no quality scores, filtering differed. Produced via immunoSEQ multiplex PCR; TCRdb's table is partial and in-frame only. V, J and clone size were drawn from that table, and D and trimming were deduced from the DNA. The sample lists some 580,000 clones; approximately 97% were seen once. Broader study findings: Naive CD4 clonotype sharing across a few donors was approximately 5.2%. On the whole, naive subsets had larger estimated richness than memory subsets had.

The donor cohort consisted entirely of Caucasian adults residing in Nashville, Tennessee. The chain links TRBV7-2 to TRBJ2-6, with D perhaps TRBD1 (6 bases). This TCR came from a woman in her 30s in good health. Sequencing used naive CD4+ T cells sorted from blood. Subset meaning: CD45RA+ positively selected. The CDR3 DNA is TGTGCCAGCAGCTTAGAGGGGACAAACTCTGGGGCCAACGTCCTGACTTTC. This sequence encodes CASSLEGTNSGANVLTF.